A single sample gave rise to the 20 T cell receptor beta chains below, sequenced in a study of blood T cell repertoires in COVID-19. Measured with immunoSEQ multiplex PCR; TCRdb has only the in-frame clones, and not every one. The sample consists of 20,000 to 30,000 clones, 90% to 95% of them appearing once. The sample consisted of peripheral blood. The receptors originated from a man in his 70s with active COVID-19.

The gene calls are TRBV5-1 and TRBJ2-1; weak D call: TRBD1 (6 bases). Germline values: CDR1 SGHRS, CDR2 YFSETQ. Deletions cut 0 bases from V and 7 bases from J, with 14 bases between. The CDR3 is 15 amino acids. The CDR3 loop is CASSLVQGRGNEQFF. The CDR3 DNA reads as TGCGCCAGCAGCTTGGTACAGGGAAGGGGGAATGAGCAGTTCTTC.

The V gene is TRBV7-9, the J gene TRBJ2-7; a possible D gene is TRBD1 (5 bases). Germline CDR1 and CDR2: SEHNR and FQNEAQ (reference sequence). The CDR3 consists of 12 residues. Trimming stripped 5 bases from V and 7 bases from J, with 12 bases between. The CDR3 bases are TGTGCCAGCAGCCTGAACAGGTGGGAGCAGTACTTC. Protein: CASSLNRWEQYF.

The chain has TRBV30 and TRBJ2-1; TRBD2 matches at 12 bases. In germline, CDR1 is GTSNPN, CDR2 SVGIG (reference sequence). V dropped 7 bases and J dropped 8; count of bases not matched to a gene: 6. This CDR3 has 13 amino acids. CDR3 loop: CAFRTSGTDEQFF. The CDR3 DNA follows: TGTGCCTTCAGGACTAGCGGGACGGATGAGCAGTTCTTC.

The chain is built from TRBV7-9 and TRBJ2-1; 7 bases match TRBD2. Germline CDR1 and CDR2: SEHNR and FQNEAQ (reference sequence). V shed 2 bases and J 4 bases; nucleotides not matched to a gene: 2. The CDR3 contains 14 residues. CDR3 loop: CASSLLGGYNEQFF. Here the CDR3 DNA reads TGTGCCAGCAGCTTACTGGGGGGGTACAATGAGCAGTTCTTC.

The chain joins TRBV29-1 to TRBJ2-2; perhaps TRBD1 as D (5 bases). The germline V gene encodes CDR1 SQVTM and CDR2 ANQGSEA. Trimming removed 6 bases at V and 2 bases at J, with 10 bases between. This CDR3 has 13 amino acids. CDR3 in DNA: TGCAGCGTCGCGACAGCCAACACCGGGGAGCTGTTTTTT. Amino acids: CSVATANTGELFF.

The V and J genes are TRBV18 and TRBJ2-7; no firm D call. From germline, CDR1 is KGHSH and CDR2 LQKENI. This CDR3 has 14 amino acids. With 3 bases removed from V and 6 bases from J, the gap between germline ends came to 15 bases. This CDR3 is CASSPRSRSAEQYF. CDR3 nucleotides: TGTGCCAGCTCACCGCGGTCCCGATCCGCCGAGCAGTACTTC.

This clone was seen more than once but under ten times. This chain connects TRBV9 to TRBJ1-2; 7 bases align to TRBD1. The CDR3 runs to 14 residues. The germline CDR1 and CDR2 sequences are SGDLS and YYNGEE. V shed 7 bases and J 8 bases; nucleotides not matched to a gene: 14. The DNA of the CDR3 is TGTGCCAGCCTAGACGTGGGCAGGGGGTGGGGCTACACCTTC. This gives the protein CASLDVGRGWGYTF.

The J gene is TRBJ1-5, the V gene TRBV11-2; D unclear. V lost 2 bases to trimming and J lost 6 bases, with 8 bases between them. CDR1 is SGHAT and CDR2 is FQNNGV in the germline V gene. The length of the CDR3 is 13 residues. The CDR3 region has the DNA TGTGCCAGCAGCTTAATAATGTTTCAGCCCCAGCATTTT. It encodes CASSLIMFQPQHF.

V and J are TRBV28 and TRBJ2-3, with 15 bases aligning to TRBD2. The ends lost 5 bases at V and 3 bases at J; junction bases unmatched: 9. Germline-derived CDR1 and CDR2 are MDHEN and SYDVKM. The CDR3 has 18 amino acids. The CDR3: CASSPIGTSGRSTDTQYF. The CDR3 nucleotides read TGTGCCAGCAGTCCGATCGGGACTAGCGGGAGGTCGACAGATACGCAGTATTTT.

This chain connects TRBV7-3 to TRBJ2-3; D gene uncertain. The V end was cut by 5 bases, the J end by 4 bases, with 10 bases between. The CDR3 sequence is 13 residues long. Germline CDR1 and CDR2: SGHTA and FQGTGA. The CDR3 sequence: CASSKTPPDTQYF. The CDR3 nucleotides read TGTGCCAGCAGCAAGACACCTCCAGATACGCAGTATTTT.

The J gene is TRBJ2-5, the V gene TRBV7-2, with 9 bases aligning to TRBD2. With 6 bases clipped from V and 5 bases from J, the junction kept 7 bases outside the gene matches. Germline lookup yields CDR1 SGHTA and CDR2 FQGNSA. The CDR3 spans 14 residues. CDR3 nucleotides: TGTGCCAGCAGACGGGGACTAGCAGCCGAGACCCAGTACTTC. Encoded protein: CASRRGLAAETQYF. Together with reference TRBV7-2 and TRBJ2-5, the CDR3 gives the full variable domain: GAGVSQSPSNKVTEKGKDVELRCDPISGHTALYWYRQSLGQGLEFLIYFQGNSAPDKSGLPSDRFSAERTGGSVSTLTIQRTQQEDSAVYLCASRRGLAAETQYFGPGTRLLVL.

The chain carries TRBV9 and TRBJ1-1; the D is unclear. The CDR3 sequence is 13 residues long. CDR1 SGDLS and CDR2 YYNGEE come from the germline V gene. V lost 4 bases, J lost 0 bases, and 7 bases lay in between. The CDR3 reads CASSTTVNTEAFF. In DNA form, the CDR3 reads TGTGCCAGCAGCACCACGGTGAACACTGAAGCTTTCTTT.

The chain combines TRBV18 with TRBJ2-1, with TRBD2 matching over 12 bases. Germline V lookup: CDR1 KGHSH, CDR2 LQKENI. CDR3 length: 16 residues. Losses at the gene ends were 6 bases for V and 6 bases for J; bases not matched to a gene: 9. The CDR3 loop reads CASSPPGLAGPNEQFF. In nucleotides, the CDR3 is TGTGCCAGCTCGCCGCCGGGACTAGCGGGCCCCAATGAGCAGTTCTTC.

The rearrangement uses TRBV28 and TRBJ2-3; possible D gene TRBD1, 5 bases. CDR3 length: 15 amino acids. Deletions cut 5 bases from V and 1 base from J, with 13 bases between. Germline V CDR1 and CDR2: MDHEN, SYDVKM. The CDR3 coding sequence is TGTGCCAGCAGTCGCATATTCAGGGGCACAGATACGCAGTATTTT. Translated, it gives CASSRIFRGTDTQYF.

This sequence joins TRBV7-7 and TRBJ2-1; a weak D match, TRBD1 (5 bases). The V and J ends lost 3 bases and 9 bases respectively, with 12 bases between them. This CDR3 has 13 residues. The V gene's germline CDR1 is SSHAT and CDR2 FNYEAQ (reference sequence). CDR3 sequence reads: CASSFTTGSEQFF. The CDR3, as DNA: TGTGCCAGCAGCTTTACCACAGGTTCTGAGCAGTTCTTC.

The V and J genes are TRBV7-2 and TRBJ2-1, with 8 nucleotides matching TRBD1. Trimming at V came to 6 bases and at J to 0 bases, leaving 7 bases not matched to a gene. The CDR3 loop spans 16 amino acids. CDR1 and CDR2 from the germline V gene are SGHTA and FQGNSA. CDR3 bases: TGTGCCAGCAGAAAGACAGGGGCGAGCTCCTACAATGAGCAGTTCTTC. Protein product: CASRKTGASSYNEQFF.

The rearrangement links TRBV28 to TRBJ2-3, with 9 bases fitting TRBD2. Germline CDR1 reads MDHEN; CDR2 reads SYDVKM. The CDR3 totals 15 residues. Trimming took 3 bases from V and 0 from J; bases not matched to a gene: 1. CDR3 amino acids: CASSLRGGSTDTQYF. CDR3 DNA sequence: TGTGCCAGCAGTTTGCGGGGGGGTAGCACAGATACGCAGTATTTT.

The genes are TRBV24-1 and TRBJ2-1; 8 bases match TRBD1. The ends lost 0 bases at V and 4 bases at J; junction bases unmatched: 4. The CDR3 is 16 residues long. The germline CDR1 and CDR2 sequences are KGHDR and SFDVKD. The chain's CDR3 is CATSDLRQGPYNEQFF. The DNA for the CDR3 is TGTGCCACCAGTGATTTGAGACAGGGGCCTTACAATGAGCAGTTCTTC.

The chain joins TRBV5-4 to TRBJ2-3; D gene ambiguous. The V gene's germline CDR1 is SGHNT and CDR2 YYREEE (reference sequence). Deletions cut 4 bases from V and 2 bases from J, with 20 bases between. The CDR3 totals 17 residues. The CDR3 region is CASSPPKGGSFTDTQYF. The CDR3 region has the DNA TGTGCCAGCAGCCCACCTAAAGGCGGAAGCTTCACAGATACGCAGTATTTT. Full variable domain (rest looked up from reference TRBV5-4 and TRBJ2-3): ETGVTQSPTHLIKTRGQQVTLRCSSQSGHNTVSWYQQALGQGPQFIFQYYREEENGRGNFPPRFSGLQFPNYSSELNVNALELDDSALYLCASSPPKGGSFTDTQYFGPGTRLTVL.

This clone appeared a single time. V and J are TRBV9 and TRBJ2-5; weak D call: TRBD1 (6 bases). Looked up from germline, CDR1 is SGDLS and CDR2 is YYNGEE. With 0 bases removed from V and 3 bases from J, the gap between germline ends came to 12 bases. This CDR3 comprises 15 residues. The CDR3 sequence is CASSVGEGGKETQYF. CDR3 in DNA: TGTGCCAGCAGCGTAGGTGAAGGGGGTAAAGAGACCCAGTACTTC.